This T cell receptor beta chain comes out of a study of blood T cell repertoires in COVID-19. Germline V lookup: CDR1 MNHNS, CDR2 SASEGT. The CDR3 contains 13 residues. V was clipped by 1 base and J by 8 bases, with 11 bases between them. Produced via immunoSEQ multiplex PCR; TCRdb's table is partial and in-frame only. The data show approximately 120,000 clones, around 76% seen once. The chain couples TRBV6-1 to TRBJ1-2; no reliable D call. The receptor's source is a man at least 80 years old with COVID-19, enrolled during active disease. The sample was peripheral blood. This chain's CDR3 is CASSEEGSRGYTF. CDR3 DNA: TGTGCCAGCAGTGAAGAAGGATCGAGGGGCTACACCTTC.